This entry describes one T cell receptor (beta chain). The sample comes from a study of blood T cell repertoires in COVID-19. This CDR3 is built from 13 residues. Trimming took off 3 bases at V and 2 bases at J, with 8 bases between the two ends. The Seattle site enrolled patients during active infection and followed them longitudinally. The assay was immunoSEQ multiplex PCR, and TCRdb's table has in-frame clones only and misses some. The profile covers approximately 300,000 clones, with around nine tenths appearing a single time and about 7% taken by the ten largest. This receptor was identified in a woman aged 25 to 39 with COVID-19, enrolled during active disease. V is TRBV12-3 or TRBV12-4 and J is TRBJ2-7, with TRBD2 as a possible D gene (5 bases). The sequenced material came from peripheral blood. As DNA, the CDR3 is TGTGCCAGCAGTTTTGGGAGAGCCTACGAGCAGTACTTC. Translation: CASSFGRAYEQYF.